Sequencing of this T cell receptor beta chain was carried out in a study of response to subunit inactivated influenza vaccine. TCRdb passed the RT-PCR reads through MiXCR, listing each CDR3 protein once. The sample lists 560,000 or so distinct CDR3 sequences, about 8% occurring once. This clonotype appeared many times. Antigen unknown. CDR1 and CDR2 from the germline V gene are SGHRS and YFSETQ. V shed 4 bases and J shed 6 bases, with 17 bases lying between them. The CDR3 contains 14 residues. Study-level points and caveats: Seasonal influenza vaccination, on each occasion, was suggested by the authors to recruit few new T cells.

This chain joins TRBV5-1 and TRBJ2-7; TRBD2 might be the D (5 bases). The material was PBMCs from blood, obtained roughly 24 months after vaccination. This receptor was identified in a man aged 45 to 70 who received an inactivated influenza vaccine. CDR3 sequence: CASSSLAGSVEQYF. CDR3 nucleotides: TGCGCCAGCAGCAGTCTGGCGGGTTCGGTCGAGCAGTACTTC.